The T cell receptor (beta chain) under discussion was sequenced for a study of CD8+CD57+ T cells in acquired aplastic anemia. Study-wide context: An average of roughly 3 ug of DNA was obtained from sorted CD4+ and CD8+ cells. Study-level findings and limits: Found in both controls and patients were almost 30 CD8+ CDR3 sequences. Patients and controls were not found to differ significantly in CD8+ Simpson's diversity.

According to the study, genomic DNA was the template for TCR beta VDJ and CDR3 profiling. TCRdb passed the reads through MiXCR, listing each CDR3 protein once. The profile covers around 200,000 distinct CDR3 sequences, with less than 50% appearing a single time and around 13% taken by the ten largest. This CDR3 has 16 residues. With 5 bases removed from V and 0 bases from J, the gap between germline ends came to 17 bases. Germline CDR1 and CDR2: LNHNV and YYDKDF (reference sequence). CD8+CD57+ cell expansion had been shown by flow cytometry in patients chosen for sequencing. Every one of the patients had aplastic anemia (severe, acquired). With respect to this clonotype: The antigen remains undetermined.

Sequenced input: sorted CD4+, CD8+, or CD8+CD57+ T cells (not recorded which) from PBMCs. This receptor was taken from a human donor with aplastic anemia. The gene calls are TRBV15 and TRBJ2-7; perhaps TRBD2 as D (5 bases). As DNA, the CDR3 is TGTGCCACCAGCGCTACTCGGCTCACTAGCTCCTACGAGCAGTACTTC. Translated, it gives CATSATRLTSSYEQYF.